Listed below are T cell receptor beta chains from one sample, sequenced in a study of radiotherapy plus CTLA-4 blockade in lung cancer. TCRdb's copy holds only in-frame clones and misses some; the assay was immunoSEQ multiplex PCR. The sample yields tens of thousands of clones, around nine tenths seen once. The sample consisted of peripheral blood, taken from a patient treated with radiotherapy plus ipilimumab. The receptors shown here come from a human donor with non-small cell lung cancer whose response to radiotherapy plus ipilimumab could not be evaluated. Each CDR3 is given with its conserved first and last residue.

TRBV5-6	TRBJ1-5	CASSLWAAGNQPQHF
TRBV2	TRBJ2-1	CASQFTGGDNEQFF
TRBV10-1	TRBJ2-3	CASSEFGTGDVYTQYF
TRBV2	TRBJ2-2	CASSLDSPLTGELFF
TRBV29-1	TRBJ2-3	CSVDPLAGACTQYF
TRBV5-3	TRBJ1-5	CARSGLNRERSNQPQHF
TRBV19	TRBJ2-2	CASSEGTGGFLGELFF
TRBV7-9	TRBJ1-1	CASSLTPTGGNTEAFF
TRBV9	TRBJ2-6	CASSTVGANVLTF
TRBV4-1	TRBJ2-2	CASSQDALAGGHTGELFF